Below, 30 T cell receptor beta chains from the same sample are listed, as sequenced in a study of blood T cell repertoires in COVID-19 (dated by TCRdb to between 2020 and 2021). Library method: the immunoSEQ multiplex PCR assay. TCRdb re-hosts the immuneACCESS table, in-frame sequences only. Its copies lack some clones; in the studies checked, an unresolved V gene accounts for under half of them, and the cause for the rest is not known. This sample has over 95,000 clones in its table, and around 81% of those were observed once. The ten biggest clones cover over 9.5% of the sample. Sample: peripheral blood. The receptors shown here come from a human donor in a cohort sampled during active COVID-19.

The chain links TRBV29-1 to TRBJ2-2; 8 positions match TRBD1. Germline V CDR1 and CDR2: SQVTM, ANQGSEA. The ends lost 7 bases at V and 7 bases at J; junction bases unmatched: 5. CDR3 size: 12 residues. For the CDR3, the DNA is TGCAGCGGGACAGGGAGAGGCGGGGAGCTGTTTTTT. Encoded protein: CSGTGRGGELFF.

The chain uses TRBV5-1 and TRBJ1-2; perhaps TRBD1 as D (5 bases). V shed 4 bases and J shed 4 bases, with 20 bases lying between them. Germline CDR1 and CDR2: SGHRS and YFSETQ. The CDR3 is made up of 16 amino acids. For the CDR3, the DNA is TGCGCCAGCAGCGCGGCCCAACTTGTGGGGGGCTATGGCTACACCTTC. This encodes CASSAAQLVGGYGYTF.

This chain links TRBV7-9 with TRBJ2-1; D possibly corresponds to TRBD2 (5 bases). V lost 5 bases to trimming and J lost 6 bases, with 20 bases between them. This CDR3 contains 16 residues. Germline V gene lookup returns CDR1 SEHNR and CDR2 FQNEAQ (reference sequence). The CDR3 DNA reads TGTGCCAGCAGCCCCAGAGGGTGGGTCTCTATCAATGAGCAGTTCTTC. Residues: CASSPRGWVSINEQFF.

V usage is TRBV4-3 and J usage is TRBJ2-2; D perhaps matches TRBD1 (6 bases). This CDR3 spans 16 amino acids. Trimming took off 0 bases at V and 7 bases at J, with 15 bases between the two ends. CDR1 LGHNA and CDR2 YSLEER come from the germline V gene. CDR3 loop: CASSQEGTGRIGELFF. Here the CDR3 DNA reads TGCGCCAGCAGCCAAGAGGGAACAGGGAGAATCGGGGAGCTGTTTTTT.

The chain combines TRBV15 with TRBJ1-1, with D maybe TRBD1 (6 bases). CDR1 LNHNV and CDR2 YYDKDF come from the germline V gene (reference sequence). The CDR3 consists of 13 residues. V shed 6 bases and J shed 1 base, with 9 bases lying between them. The CDR3 is CATSTDRNTEAFF. CDR3 nucleotide sequence: TGTGCCACCAGTACGGACAGGAACACTGAAGCTTTCTTT.

This rearrangement joins TRBV11-2 to TRBJ2-4, with 9 bases that match TRBD2. The germline V gene encodes CDR1 SGHAT and CDR2 FQNNGV. Trimming took 5 bases from V and 0 from J; bases not matched to a gene: 8. The CDR3 is 17 amino acids. CDR3 sequence (DNA): TGTGCCAGCAGCCCACAGACTAGCGGTATAGCCAAAAACATTCAGTACTTC. Protein sequence: CASSPQTSGIAKNIQYF. Full variable domain (outside the CDR3, taken from reference TRBV11-2 and TRBJ2-4): EAGVAQSPRYKIIEKRQSVAFWCNPISGHATLYWYQQILGQGPKLLIQFQNNGVVDDSQLPKDRFSAERLKGVDSTLKIQPAKLEDSAVYLCASSPQTSGIAKNIQYFGAGTRLSVL.

This clone was detected only once. The chain joins TRBV6-4 to TRBJ2-3; D might be TRBD2 (6 bases). Per the germline V gene, CDR1 is MRHNA and CDR2 is SNTAGT. The CDR3 sequence is 14 residues long. V was shortened by 5 bases and J by 4 bases, with 13 bases between the two germline ends. The DNA for the CDR3 is TGTGCCAGCAGTCAAGGAGGGGAGTCAGATACGCAGTATTTT. Amino acids: CASSQGGESDTQYF.

The chain links TRBV4-3 to TRBJ1-1; no clear D. Trimming took off 4 bases at V and 2 bases at J, with 17 bases between the two ends. CDR1 and CDR2 (germline): LGHNA, YSLEER. The CDR3 has 16 amino acids. The CDR3 sequence: CASSPGYLGLNTEAFF. The CDR3 bases are TGCGCCAGCAGCCCCGGTTATCTGGGCCTTAACACTGAAGCTTTCTTT.

The chain employs TRBV2 and TRBJ2-2; possibly TRBD1 for D (5 bases). Germline values: CDR1 SNHLY, CDR2 FYNNEI. Trimming shortened V by 9 bases and J by 1 base, and 21 bases separated the two germline ends. CDR3 length equals 17 residues. CDR3 sequence (DNA): TGTGCCAGTCAGTGGGGCCATGCCAGAGGGAACACCGGGGAGCTGTTTTTT. It codes for CASQWGHARGNTGELFF. Full variable domain (outside the CDR3, taken from reference TRBV2 and TRBJ2-2): EPEVTQTPSHQVTQMGQEVILRCVPISNHLYFYWYRQILGQKVEFLVSFYNNEISEKSEIFDDQFSVERPDGSNFTLKIRSTKLEDSAMYFCASQWGHARGNTGELFFGEGSRLTVL.

Here the CDR3 reads CASSMGHPPYNEQFF. DNA for the CDR3: TGTGCCAGTAGTATGGGGCATCCACCCTACAATGAGCAGTTCTTC. The gene calls are TRBV19 and TRBJ2-1, with D tentatively TRBD1 (5 bases). V dropped 3 bases and J dropped 2 bases, with 11 bases sitting between them. The germline CDR1 and CDR2 sequences are LNHDA and SQIVND (reference sequence). CDR3 size: 15 residues.

CDR3 sequence reads: CAASGGTSTDTQYF. The CDR3 nucleotides read TGTGCCGCGTCTGGAGGAACTAGCACAGATACGCAGTATTTT. The chain carries TRBV13 and TRBJ2-3; the D gene is possibly TRBD2 (5 bases). CDR1 is PRHDT, CDR2 FYEKMQ, per germline (reference sequence). This CDR3 is 14 amino acids long. V gave up 11 bases and J gave up 0 bases, with 15 bases separating them.

The rearrangement joins TRBV11-2 to TRBJ2-1, with 9 positions matching TRBD2. Germline assignment: CDR1 SGHAT and CDR2 FQNNGV. The CDR3 spans 16 residues. V lost 1 base and J lost 7; bases outside the gene matches: 8. The CDR3 spells CASSLVRGGAINEQFF. In nucleotides, the CDR3 is TGTGCCAGCAGCTTAGTGCGCGGGGGGGCCATAAATGAGCAGTTCTTC.

The rearrangement links TRBV10-3 to TRBJ1-6; 8 nucleotides line up with TRBD1. Germline V gene sequence: CDR1 ENHRY, CDR2 SYGVKD. V trimming: 6 bases; J trimming: 8 bases; junction bases outside the gene matches: 3. This CDR3 is 13 amino acids long. In nucleotides, the CDR3 is TGTGCCATCAGGGGACAGGATGATTCACCCCTCCACTTT. Protein sequence: CAIRGQDDSPLHF.

This chain connects TRBV7-2 to TRBJ2-1; D gene unclear. The germline CDR1 and CDR2 sequences are SGHTA and FQGNSA. The CDR3 totals 15 residues. Trimming took off 3 bases at V and 6 bases at J, with 15 bases between the two ends. The CDR3 is CASSLFAGAINEQFF. For the CDR3, the DNA is TGTGCCAGCAGCTTGTTTGCAGGCGCCATCAATGAGCAGTTCTTC.

This clone has only one observation. The rearrangement uses TRBV7-3 and TRBJ1-1, with D hard to call. This CDR3 contains 15 residues. The germline CDR1 and CDR2 sequences are SGHTA and FQGTGA. Between the trimmed V and J ends, which lost 1 base and 6 bases, there was a span of 15 bases. CDR3: CASSLNLGSGAEAFF. DNA of the CDR3: TGTGCCAGCAGCTTAAACCTCGGGTCCGGAGCTGAAGCTTTCTTT.

The rearrangement uses TRBV24-1 and TRBJ1-5; 11 bases are shared with TRBD1. V lost 5 bases, J lost 5 bases, and 10 bases stayed unmatched. Germline V lookup: CDR1 KGHDR, CDR2 SFDVKD. The CDR3 covers 17 residues. The DNA of the CDR3 is TGTGCCACCAGTGCTTCACCCGGGACAGGGGGAGATCAGCCCCAGCATTTT. The encoded protein is CATSASPGTGGDQPQHF.

Worth noting for this clone: The DNA is left out, because the CDR3 cannot be placed on it with certainty; the CDR3 is given as TCRdb lists it. V is TRBV24-1 and J is TRBJ2-4; the D call in the table, TRBD2, was not verified against the DNA. The CDR3 is 22 amino acids in total, end residues counted. The germline CDR1 and CDR2 sequences are KGHDR and SFDVKD. This CDR3 reads CAIRTSGNIQYFGAPIIPLEYF.

The chain couples TRBV3-1 (or the pseudogene TRBV3-2) to TRBJ2-7; D is unresolved. This CDR3 is built from 16 residues. Germline V gene data show CDR1 as LGHDT and CDR2 as YNNKEL (reference sequence). V lost 0 bases and J lost 0, with 12 bases in between. CDR3 DNA: TGTGCCAGCAGCCAAGATGGCAGGATTAGCTCCTACGAGCAGTACTTC. It translates to CASSQDGRISSYEQYF.

V usage is TRBV6-1 and J usage is TRBJ1-6, with 8 bases aligning to TRBD1. In germline, CDR1 is MNHNS, CDR2 SASEGT. V lost 0 bases, J lost 10 bases, and 11 bases stayed unmatched. The CDR3 runs to 17 residues. DNA of the CDR3: TGTGCCAGCAGTGAAGCGCTTCCGGGACAGGTCGGATCACCCCTCCACTTT. This gives the protein CASSEALPGQVGSPLHF.

The gene calls are TRBV30 and TRBJ1-5, with no clear D. The germline V gene has CDR1 GTSNPN and CDR2 SVGIG (reference sequence). The CDR3 runs 14 residues. V was cut by 5 bases and J by 0 bases, with 11 bases left in between. CDR3 nucleotide sequence: TGTGCCTGGGGACGGGAGGATAGCAATCAGCCCCAGCATTTT. It codes for CAWGREDSNQPQHF.

CDR3 loop: CASSYTNPIGNEQFF. CDR3 bases: TGTGCCAGCAGTTACACGAACCCGATTGGCAATGAGCAGTTCTTC. V usage is TRBV7-2 and J usage is TRBJ2-1; no firm D call. There are 15 residues in the CDR3. Trimming took off 6 bases at V and 6 bases at J, with 18 bases between the two ends. In germline, CDR1 is SGHTA, CDR2 FQGNSA.

The genes are TRBV12-3 or TRBV12-4 and TRBJ1-2; 7 nucleotides match TRBD1. V was pared by 1 base and J by 7 bases, with 3 bases of the junction left unmatched. There are 13 residues in the CDR3. For the CDR3, the DNA is TGTGCCAGCAGTTTAGACAGGGGATTTGGCTACACCTTC. It yields the protein CASSLDRGFGYTF.

The chain joins TRBV6-5 to TRBJ1-1; D may be TRBD1 (6 bases). The CDR3 totals 13 residues. V gave up 5 bases and J gave up 6 bases, with 13 bases separating them. Germline CDR1 MNHEY, CDR2 SVGAGI. CDR3 residues: CASSQQGSSEAFF. In nucleotides, the CDR3 is TGTGCCAGCAGTCAACAGGGATCGTCTGAAGCTTTCTTT.

The chain uses TRBV11-3 and TRBJ2-1; TRBD2 matches 12 bases. The CDR3 is 16 residues long. Germline CDR1 reads SGHNT; CDR2 reads YENEEA. J was trimmed by 2 bases and V by 5 bases; bases with no gene match: 4. The chain's CDR3 is CASSPRTSGTYNEQFF. CDR3 nucleotides: TGTGCCAGCAGCCCCAGGACTAGCGGGACCTACAATGAGCAGTTCTTC.

The gene calls are TRBV6-5 and TRBJ2-1, with TRBD2 as a possible D gene (6 bases). The germline V and J ends were trimmed by 5 bases and 9 bases, with 20 bases remaining between them. Germline CDR1 and CDR2: MNHEY and SVGAGI. This CDR3 spans 15 amino acids. The CDR3 reads CASSPEAGRGREQFF. The CDR3 DNA reads TGTGCCAGCAGTCCGGAGGCGGGAAGGGGACGTGAGCAGTTCTTC.

This chain joins TRBV6-2 or TRBV6-3 and TRBJ2-7; D unclear. Germline V gene lookup returns CDR1 MNHEY and CDR2 SVGEGT. Trimming shortened V by 3 bases and J by 3 bases, and 3 bases separated the two germline ends. The CDR3 extends over 11 amino acids. The CDR3 region is CASSYNYEQYF. CDR3 nucleotide sequence: TGTGCCAGCAGTTATAACTACGAGCAGTACTTC.

This clone was counted only a few times. V usage is TRBV6-5 and J usage is TRBJ1-3; D possibly corresponds to TRBD1 (5 bases). Germline V gene lookup returns CDR1 MNHEY and CDR2 SVGAGI. V was cut by 3 bases and J by 0 bases, with 12 bases left in between. This CDR3 spans 16 amino acids. CDR3 protein: CASSYAGRFSGNTIYF. The DNA of the CDR3 is TGTGCCAGCAGTTATGCGGGACGGTTCTCTGGAAACACCATATATTTT.

The rearrangement uses TRBV15 and TRBJ2-1, with 11 bases lining up with TRBD2. Germline CDR1 reads LNHNV; CDR2 reads YYDKDF (reference sequence). V gave up 7 bases and J gave up 4 bases; unmatched junction bases: 6. This CDR3 has 15 amino acids. The chain's CDR3 is CATTEGLAAYNEQFF. CDR3 bases: TGTGCCACCACCGAGGGACTAGCGGCTTACAATGAGCAGTTCTTC.

V and J are TRBV7-8 and TRBJ2-7, with TRBD1 as a possible D gene (6 bases). V was pared by 3 bases and J by 7 bases, with 10 bases between. The CDR3 covers 12 residues. CDR1 and CDR2 (germline): SGHVS, FQNEAQ. As DNA, the CDR3 is TGTGCCAGCAGCTTCGGACAGACTGAGCAGTACTTC. Translated, it gives CASSFGQTEQYF.

The V gene is TRBV11-2, the J gene TRBJ1-2, with TRBD1 as a possible D gene (5 bases). The ends were cut back, 1 base at V and 2 bases at J, with 8 bases in the middle. CDR1 and CDR2 (germline): SGHAT, FQNNGV. CDR3 length: 14 amino acids. The CDR3 loop is CASSLASGNYGYTF. Written as DNA, the CDR3 is TGTGCCAGCAGCTTAGCTTCAGGGAACTATGGCTACACCTTC.